A single sample gave rise to the 23 T cell receptor beta chains below, sequenced in a study of shared clonotypes between healthy human individuals. Sequencing was performed with immunoSEQ multiplex PCR; in TCRdb, only in-frame clones are kept and a portion is missing. There are around 2,000,000 clones in the sample; roughly 96% occur only once, and 0.13% lies in the top ten. Sequencing input: naive CD4+ T cells sorted from blood. As for subset: CD45RA+ positively selected. These receptors came from a man younger than 30 in good health.

This clone was seen only once. The CDR3 nucleotides read TGTGCCAGCAGCCAGGGGACAACTCCCCGGACCCAGTACTTC. It yields the protein CASSQGTTPRTQYF. This chain joins TRBV6-5 and TRBJ2-5; possible D gene TRBD1, 6 bases. V was cut by 6 bases and J by 7 bases, with 18 bases left in between. Germline assignment: CDR1 MNHEY and CDR2 SVGAGI. The CDR3 is 14 residues long.

The chain recombines TRBV19 with TRBJ1-5; 7 positions agree with TRBD1. The CDR3 has 16 amino acids. The V and J ends lost 6 bases and 6 bases, in that order; junction bases with no gene match: 14. The V gene's germline CDR1 is LNHDA and CDR2 SQIVND (reference sequence). The CDR3 loop reads CASRITETGFGQPQHF. CDR3 in DNA: TGTGCCAGTAGAATAACCGAGACAGGGTTTGGTCAGCCCCAGCATTTT.

In regard to this clone: This clone may be a read error of a much larger clone one base away. The chain has TRBV6-5 and TRBJ1-5, with D unclear. V shed 2 bases and J shed 5 bases, with 4 bases lying between them. Germline V gene lookup returns CDR1 MNHEY and CDR2 SVGAGI. There are 12 residues in the CDR3. The CDR3 reads CASSYGDQPQHF. The DNA of the CDR3 is TGTGCCAGCAGTTACGGGGATCAGCCCCAGCATTTT.

V and J are TRBV5-1 and TRBJ2-6, with D hard to call. The CDR3 contains 16 residues. Deletions cut 0 bases from V and 3 bases from J, with 10 bases between. The V gene's germline CDR1 is SGHRS and CDR2 YFSETQ. The CDR3 sequence is CASSLAGTDGANVLTF. As DNA, the CDR3 is TGCGCCAGCAGCTTGGCGGGCACGGATGGGGCCAACGTCCTGACTTTC.

The rearrangement uses TRBV18 and TRBJ2-1; no definite D call. There are 15 residues in the CDR3. Germline V lookup: CDR1 KGHSH, CDR2 LQKENI. Trimming removed 1 base at V and 2 bases at J, with 9 bases between. The DNA of the CDR3 is TGTGCCAGCTCACCACAACAGTCAACCTACAATGAGCAGTTCTTC. This translates into CASSPQQSTYNEQFF.

The chain links TRBV28 to TRBJ1-2; TRBD1 agrees at 7 bases. V was pared by 2 bases and J by 5 bases, with 8 bases of the junction left unmatched. The CDR3 spans 15 residues. The germline gives CDR1 MDHEN, CDR2 SYDVKM. The CDR3 DNA sequence: TGTGCCAGCAGTTTAGAGGGTGCAGGGGGATATGGCTACACCTTC. Amino acid sequence: CASSLEGAGGYGYTF.

The chain employs TRBV27 and TRBJ2-5; 8 positions agree with TRBD1. This CDR3 has 14 residues. Germline-derived CDR1 and CDR2 are MNHEY and SMNVEV (reference sequence). V gave up 6 bases and J gave up 2 bases; unmatched junction bases: 5. CDR3 residues: CASSPQGVQETQYF. CDR3 coding DNA: TGTGCCAGCAGCCCACAGGGGGTTCAAGAGACCCAGTACTTC.

The V call is TRBV5-1, the J call TRBJ2-5; D gene ambiguous. Trimming stripped 5 bases from V and 4 bases from J, with 12 bases between. There are 13 residues in the CDR3. CDR1 is SGHRS and CDR2 is YFSETQ in the germline V gene. The CDR3 sequence is CASSHPERETQYF. The CDR3 nucleotides read TGCGCCAGCAGTCACCCCGAGAGAGAGACCCAGTACTTC. Full variable domain (missing parts from reference TRBV5-1 and TRBJ2-5): KAGVTQTPRYLIKTRGQQVTLSCSPISGHRSVSWYQQTPGQGLQFLFEYFSETQRNKGNFPGRFSGRQFSNSRSEMNVSTLELGDSALYLCASSHPERETQYFGPGTRLLVL.

V and J are TRBV6-5 and TRBJ2-1; 7 bases map to TRBD1. The CDR3 totals 13 residues. J was trimmed by 14 bases and V by 6 bases; bases with no gene match: 13. CDR1 and CDR2 from the germline V gene are MNHEY and SVGAGI. The CDR3 coding sequence is TGTGCCAGCAGCACCCCAGGGGGTTCGGGTGAGTTCTTC. It encodes CASSTPGGSGEFF.

This chain connects TRBV10-2 to TRBJ2-7; 7 bases fit TRBD2. The CDR3 has 14 amino acids. The germline CDR1 and CDR2 sequences are WSHSY and SAAADI. J lost 0 bases, V lost 8 bases, and 7 bases had no gene match. The CDR3 DNA follows: TGCGCCAGCTGGAAGCGGGGAAGCTCCTACGAGCAGTACTTC. Its translation is CASWKRGSSYEQYF.

A remark on this clone: The sample holds other DNA sequences that translate to the same CDR3. The chain employs TRBV9 and TRBJ2-1, with D perhaps TRBD1 (6 bases). Germline assignment: CDR1 SGDLS and CDR2 YYNGEE. The CDR3 sequence is 15 residues long. V shed 3 bases and J shed 0 bases, with 10 bases lying between them. The CDR3 reads CASSADSSSYNEQFF. The CDR3 DNA reads as TGTGCCAGCAGCGCGGACAGTAGCTCCTACAATGAGCAGTTCTTC.

This chain's CDR3 is CASRGTGLRGTQYF. Here the CDR3 DNA reads TGTGCCAGCAGGGGGACGGGACTCCGGGGGACCCAGTACTTC. This chain uses TRBV28 with TRBJ2-5, with D tentatively TRBD2 (6 bases). Germline V gene lookup returns CDR1 MDHEN and CDR2 SYDVKM. The CDR3 spans 14 residues. V lost 6 bases to trimming and J lost 7 bases, with 18 bases between them.

The chain recombines TRBV27 with TRBJ2-3; the match to TRBD2 covers 10 bases. The length of the CDR3 is 13 residues. Germline trimming cut 7 bases from V and 9 bases from J; bases unmatched to any gene: 7. Per germline, CDR1 MNHEY and CDR2 SMNVEV (reference sequence). The chain's CDR3 is CASKEASGGTQYF. CDR3 coding DNA: TGTGCCAGCAAAGAAGCTAGCGGGGGAACGCAGTATTTT.

V gene TRBV13 combines with J gene TRBJ1-2; a possible D gene is TRBD1 (6 bases). Germline V CDR1 and CDR2: PRHDT, FYEKMQ (reference sequence). This CDR3 has 15 residues. V gave up 4 bases and J gave up 0 bases, with 12 bases separating them. The DNA for the CDR3 is TGTGCCAGCAGCTCCACAGGGTCCCCTAACTATGGCTACACCTTC. Amino acid sequence: CASSSTGSPNYGYTF. The entire variable domain, with the rest obtained from reference TRBV13 and TRBJ1-2, is as follows: AAGVIQSPRHLIKEKRETATLKCYPIPRHDTVYWYQQGPGQDPQFLISFYEKMQSDKGSIPDRFSAQQFSDYHSELNMSSLELGDSALYFCASSSTGSPNYGYTFGSGTRLTVV.

This chain links TRBV6-5 with TRBJ2-7; D is ambiguous. Germline lookup yields CDR1 MNHEY and CDR2 SVGAGI. Between the trimmed V and J ends, which lost 6 bases and 3 bases, there was a span of 15 bases. CDR3 length: 14 amino acids. The CDR3 sequence is CASRRTQQVYEQYF. For the CDR3, the DNA is TGTGCCAGCAGAAGGACCCAGCAAGTCTACGAGCAGTACTTC.

The rearrangement uses TRBV6-5 and TRBJ1-4; the D gene is possibly TRBD1 (5 bases). CDR1 and CDR2 (germline): MNHEY, SVGAGI. The length of the CDR3 is 15 residues. The V and J ends lost 6 bases and 0 bases respectively, with 11 bases between them. CDR3: CASRYTGATNEKLFF. The CDR3 DNA reads TGTGCCAGCAGGTACACAGGTGCAACTAATGAAAAACTGTTTTTT.

The rearrangement joins TRBV6-1 to TRBJ1-3; D is unresolved. Germline values: CDR1 MNHNS, CDR2 SASEGT. Trimming cost V 3 bases and J 3 bases, with 6 bases left between them. The length of the CDR3 is 13 residues. CDR3 sequence reads: CASSESFGNTIYF. The CDR3 DNA follows: TGTGCCAGCAGTGAGAGTTTTGGAAACACCATATATTTT.

In regard to this clone: At the DNA level, this CDR3 is encoded by other sequences in the same sample as well. The genes are TRBV28 and TRBJ2-7, with 9 nucleotides matching TRBD2. Germline V gene data show CDR1 as MDHEN and CDR2 as SYDVKM. V lost 6 bases to trimming and J lost 2 bases; unmatched junction nucleotides: 2. The CDR3 consists of 13 residues. CDR3 protein: CASSLAGTYEQYF. The CDR3 DNA follows: TGTGCCAGCAGCCTAGCGGGGACCTACGAGCAGTACTTC.

The chain recombines TRBV7-9 with TRBJ2-6; TRBD1 agrees at 7 bases. The CDR3 is 16 residues long. The germline gives CDR1 SEHNR, CDR2 FQNEAQ (reference sequence). V lost 5 bases to trimming and J lost 3 bases; unmatched junction nucleotides: 7. The CDR3 DNA is TGTGCCAGCAGCCGCCGACAGGGATATGGGGCCAACGTCCTGACTTTC. It codes for CASSRRQGYGANVLTF. The whole variable domain, filled in from reference TRBV7-9 and TRBJ2-6, reads DTGVSQNPRHKITKRGQNVTFRCDPISEHNRLYWYRQTLGQGPEFLTYFQNEAQLEKSRLLSDRFSAERPKGSFSTLEIQRTEQGDSAMYLCASSRRQGYGANVLTFGAGSRLTVL.

The chain combines TRBV28 with TRBJ2-1; maybe TRBD2 (8 bases). Germline CDR1 reads MDHEN; CDR2 reads SYDVKM. Deletions cut 6 bases from V and 2 bases from J, with 14 bases between. The CDR3 length is 15 residues. CDR3 sequence (DNA): TGTGCCAGCAGCCCCGGGAGGGGGCCCTACAATGAGCAGTTCTTC. Amino acids: CASSPGRGPYNEQFF.

The chain has TRBV27 and TRBJ1-2; 7 bases are a match to TRBD1. Trimming cost V 5 bases and J 5 bases; bases outside gene matches: 8. The germline V gene has CDR1 MNHEY and CDR2 SMNVEV (reference sequence). This CDR3 is built from 14 residues. CDR3 amino acids: CASSLDRLKYGYTF. In DNA form, the CDR3 reads TGTGCCAGCAGTCTGGACAGGCTTAAATATGGCTACACCTTC.

The chain uses TRBV15 and TRBJ1-1, with D uncertain. This CDR3 spans 13 amino acids. The V end lost 8 bases, the J end lost 1 base, and 11 bases lay between the germline ends. The V gene's germline CDR1 is LNHNV and CDR2 YYDKDF (reference sequence). The CDR3 nucleotides are TGTGCCACCGCGGGCCATGGGAACACTGAAGCTTTCTTT. This encodes CATAGHGNTEAFF.

The genes are TRBV28 and TRBJ2-2; 8 nucleotides align to TRBD1. The J segment lost 9 bases and the V segment lost 2 bases, leaving 11 bases of the junction unmatched. Germline lookup yields CDR1 MDHEN and CDR2 SYDVKM. This CDR3 region has 16 residues. The CDR3 sequence: CASSLDPGQGARELFF. As DNA, the CDR3 is TGTGCCAGCAGTTTAGACCCCGGGCAGGGGGCGAGGGAGCTGTTTTTT.